A selection of T cell receptor beta chains follows, all from one sample in a study of T cells in Graves' hyperthyroidism and ophthalmopathy. TCRdb itself ran the multiplex PCR reads through MiXCR, one entry per CDR3 protein. The sample contains some 420,000 distinct CDR3 sequences, roughly an eighth of which appear only once. The sequencing input was blood. The receptors stem from a woman younger than 35 with Graves' hyperthyroidism. Both conserved end residues are part of each CDR3. The order of the fields is J gene, clone size, D gene, V gene, CDR3 protein, CDR3 DNA. The D gene is left open where the match is weak. Size tells how often a clone was seen (once, few, many) or the class of an expanded clone, and some rows leave it out.

J gene: TRBJ2-5; clone size: many; D gene: NA; V gene: TRBV7-2; CDR3 protein: CASSSRWGGETQYF; CDR3 DNA: TGTGCCAGCAGCTCCCGTTGGGGTGGAGAGACCCAGTACTTC
J gene: TRBJ2-2; clone size: few; D gene: TRBD1; V gene: TRBV5-1; CDR3 protein: CASSPGQGLTGELFF; CDR3 DNA: TGCGCCAGCAGCCCCGGACAGGGACTCACCGGGGAGCTGTTTTTT
J gene: TRBJ2-5; clone size: many; D gene: TRBD1; V gene: TRBV4-1; CDR3 protein: CASSHLAGQGKETQYF; CDR3 DNA: TGCGCCAGCAGCCATCTCGCGGGACAGGGAAAAGAGACCCAGTACTTC
J gene: TRBJ2-5; clone size: many; D gene: NA; V gene: TRBV2; CDR3 protein: CASSEDMVETQYF; CDR3 DNA: TGTGCCAGCAGTGAAGACATGGTTGAGACCCAGTACTTC
J gene: TRBJ1-2; clone size: many; D gene: TRBD1; V gene: TRBV7-2; CDR3 protein: CASSLGRGGNYGYTF; CDR3 DNA: TGTGCCAGCAGCCTTGGCAGGGGGGGTAACTATGGCTACACCTTC
J gene: TRBJ1-2; clone size: few; D gene: NA; V gene: TRBV6-1; CDR3 protein: CASSPPTALEGYTF; CDR3 DNA: TGTGCCAGCAGCCCTCCTACTGCTTTGGAGGGCTACACCTTC
J gene: TRBJ2-2; clone size: NA; D gene: NA; V gene: TRBV6-1; CDR3 protein: CASSDQGNGELFF; CDR3 DNA: TGTGCCAGCAGTGATCAGGGAAACGGGGAGCTGTTTTTT
J gene: TRBJ2-7; clone size: few; D gene: NA; V gene: TRBV30; CDR3 protein: CAWRRRGSPTNEQYF; CDR3 DNA: TGTGCCTGGAGACGCCGGGGCTCACCTACAAACGAGCAGTACTTC
J gene: TRBJ1-2; clone size: few; D gene: TRBD1; V gene: TRBV5-8; CDR3 protein: CASSPAGTGTGYTF; CDR3 DNA: TGTGCCAGCAGCCCCGCCGGGACAGGGACTGGCTACACCTTC
J gene: TRBJ2-1; clone size: once; D gene: TRBD1; V gene: TRBV7-2; CDR3 protein: CASSFGGPGTGIYNEQFF; CDR3 DNA: TGTGCCAGCAGCTTCGGCGGGCCTGGGACAGGTATTTACAATGAGCAGTTCTTC
J gene: TRBJ2-3; clone size: many; D gene: TRBD2; V gene: TRBV5-1; CDR3 protein: CASSLLPSGSSADTQYF; CDR3 DNA: TGCGCCAGCAGCTTGCTGCCTAGCGGGAGTAGTGCAGATACGCAGTATTTT
J gene: TRBJ2-1; clone size: NA; D gene: TRBD1; V gene: TRBV4-1; CDR3 protein: CASSQGAGQGTGNEQFF; CDR3 DNA: TGCGCCAGCAGCCAAGGGGCGGGACAGGGTACGGGCAATGAGCAGTTCTTC
J gene: TRBJ2-1; clone size: many; D gene: TRBD2; V gene: TRBV6-1; CDR3 protein: CASSWPNSGRIYNEQFF; CDR3 DNA: TGTGCCAGCAGTTGGCCCAACAGCGGGAGGATCTACAATGAGCAGTTCTTC
J gene: TRBJ2-7; clone size: many; D gene: NA; V gene: TRBV7-6; CDR3 protein: CASSPPAGEQYF; CDR3 DNA: TGTGCCAGCAGCCCTCCCGCCGGCGAGCAGTACTTC
J gene: TRBJ2-1; clone size: NA; D gene: NA; V gene: TRBV28; CDR3 protein: CASSPIVNEQFF; CDR3 DNA: TGTGCCAGCAGTCCAATAGTCAATGAGCAGTTCTTC
J gene: TRBJ2-3; clone size: many; D gene: NA; V gene: TRBV6-5; CDR3 protein: CASSYGRISGTSTDTQYF; CDR3 DNA: TGTGCCAGCAGTTACGGGAGGATCTCAGGGACTAGCACAGATACGCAGTATTTT
J gene: TRBJ2-7; clone size: many; D gene: TRBD1; V gene: TRBV4-2; CDR3 protein: CASSQVGQGGEQYF; CDR3 DNA: TGTGCCAGCAGCCAAGTAGGACAGGGTGGCGAGCAGTACTTC
J gene: TRBJ2-3; clone size: NA; D gene: NA; V gene: TRBV20-1; CDR3 protein: CSARDGRDGTDTQYF; CDR3 DNA: TGCAGTGCTAGAGATGGCAGGGACGGCACAGATACGCAGTATTTT
J gene: TRBJ1-2; clone size: many; D gene: NA; V gene: TRBV6-1; CDR3 protein: CASSELTGYGYTF; CDR3 DNA: TGTGCCAGCAGTGAACTAACAGGCTATGGCTACACCTTC
J gene: TRBJ2-7; clone size: many; D gene: NA; V gene: TRBV7-3; CDR3 protein: CASSLMNGNRVGFLLYEQYF; CDR3 DNA: TGTGCCAGCAGCTTAATGAACGGGAACAGGGTAGGATTTTTGCTCTACGAGCAGTACTTC
J gene: TRBJ2-7; clone size: NA; D gene: TRBD2; V gene: TRBV20-1; CDR3 protein: CSAAGLAGILSEGIEQYF; CDR3 DNA: TGCAGTGCTGCGGGACTAGCGGGAATCTTATCGGAGGGGATCGAGCAGTACTTC
J gene: TRBJ2-1; clone size: many; D gene: TRBD2; V gene: TRBV10-3; CDR3 protein: CAISGLADYNEQFF; CDR3 DNA: TGTGCCATCAGTGGGCTAGCGGACTACAATGAGCAGTTCTTC
J gene: TRBJ2-1; clone size: many; D gene: NA; V gene: TRBV11-3; CDR3 protein: CASSAPGGSYNEQFF; CDR3 DNA: TGTGCCAGCAGCGCCCCAGGGGGGAGCTACAATGAGCAGTTCTTC
J gene: TRBJ1-1; clone size: NA; D gene: NA; V gene: TRBV9; CDR3 protein: CASSVVGAGEAFF; CDR3 DNA: TGTGCCAGCAGCGTAGTTGGGGCAGGTGAAGCTTTCTTT
J gene: TRBJ2-3; clone size: NA; D gene: NA; V gene: TRBV5-1; CDR3 protein: CASSLAQGPASTDTQYF; CDR3 DNA: TGCGCCAGCAGCTTGGCTCAAGGTCCGGCTAGCACAGATACGCAGTATTTT